The 27 T cell receptor beta chains reported below all come from one sample, sequenced in a study of T cell clones after liver transplantation (dated 2019 in TCRdb). Libraries were made using the immunoSEQ multiplex PCR assay. This is the immuneACCESS table as TCRdb keeps it, with only in-frame sequences that have V and J called. A part of the clones is gone; compared with another copy, unresolved V genes explain less than half, and the rest is unexplained. The sample yields around 77,000 clones; 75% to 90% were counted once. In total, the top ten clones hold about 0.79% of the sample. The starting material was CD4+ T cells from blood, obtained 12 months after liver transplant. These receptors originate from a human patient who received a liver transplant. Some T cells may have been brought in with the graft after a transplant.

The chain uses TRBV10-2 and TRBJ1-1, with D unresolved. Deletions cut 2 bases from V and 4 bases from J, with 5 bases between. The germline V gene has CDR1 WSHSY and CDR2 SAAADI. The CDR3 length is 12 residues. As DNA, the CDR3 is TGCGCCAGCAGTGAGGGAGGCACTGAAGCTTTCTTT. This translates into CASSEGGTEAFF.

The chain joins TRBV28 to TRBJ1-1; 8 bases fit TRBD1. The CDR3 is made up of 16 amino acids. CDR1 is MDHEN, CDR2 SYDVKM, per germline. V was pared by 6 bases and J by 3 bases, with 12 bases of the junction left unmatched. CDR3: CASRRPQGAQDTEAFF. Here the CDR3 DNA reads TGTGCCAGCAGGAGGCCTCAGGGGGCGCAGGACACTGAAGCTTTCTTT.

The gene calls are TRBV19 and TRBJ2-3; 8 positions match TRBD1. CDR1 is LNHDA, CDR2 SQIVND, per germline (reference sequence). CDR3 size: 16 residues. The V segment lost 3 bases and the J segment 6 bases; nucleotides outside the gene matches: 11. The CDR3 loop is CASSIWQGARKDTQYF. In nucleotides, the CDR3 is TGTGCCAGTAGTATCTGGCAGGGGGCTCGGAAGGATACGCAGTATTTT.

The chain links TRBV28 to TRBJ2-7, with 9 bases identical to TRBD1. Per the germline V gene, CDR1 is MDHEN and CDR2 is SYDVKM. Trimming at V came to 3 bases and at J to 2 bases, leaving 5 bases not matched to a gene. This CDR3 region has 15 residues. CDR3: CASSFVGDRAYEQYF. Written as DNA, the CDR3 is TGTGCCAGCAGTTTCGTCGGGGACAGGGCCTACGAGCAGTACTTC.

This chain links TRBV28 with TRBJ1-1; no clear D. V was trimmed by 6 bases and J by 4 bases, leaving 12 bases between them. CDR1 and CDR2 (germline): MDHEN, SYDVKM. The CDR3 has 13 residues. The CDR3 DNA reads TGTGCCAGCAGACTGGACCAGGTCACTGAAGCTTTCTTT. It codes for CASRLDQVTEAFF. The entire variable domain, with the rest obtained from reference TRBV28 and TRBJ1-1, is as follows: DVKVTQSSRYLVKRTGEKVFLECVQDMDHENMFWYRQDPGLGLRLIYFSYDVKMKEKGDIPEGYSVSREKKERFSLILESASTNQTSMYLCASRLDQVTEAFFGQGTRLTVV.

The V gene is TRBV19, the J gene TRBJ2-5; 7 bases match TRBD2. The CDR3 length is 13 residues. CDR1 and CDR2 from the germline V gene are LNHDA and SQIVND (reference sequence). The trim removed 8 bases at V and 5 bases at J, leaving 8 bases unmatched. The DNA for the CDR3 is TGTGCCAGTGGGGACTGGGGGGGGGAGACCCAGTACTTC. Residues: CASGDWGGETQYF.

This clone was seen just once. The V and J genes are TRBV7-3 and TRBJ2-7; 7 bases are a match to TRBD2. Germline CDR1 is SGHTA and CDR2 is FQGTGA. The CDR3 is 14 residues long. V lost 5 bases and J lost 2; bases outside the gene matches: 6. As DNA, the CDR3 is TGTGCCAGCAGCGCCCGGGGAGGGGCCTACGAGCAGTACTTC. This translates into CASSARGGAYEQYF.

In its sample, this clone was seen a few times. The J gene is TRBJ2-7, the V gene TRBV6-5; TRBD1 might be the D (7 bases). This CDR3 is built from 11 residues. V lost 5 bases and J 6 bases, leaving 8 bases between the germline ends. Per germline, CDR1 MNHEY and CDR2 SVGAGI. CDR3 in amino acids: CASSQGGEQYF. CDR3 nucleotide sequence: TGTGCCAGCAGTCAGGGGGGCGAGCAGTACTTC.

V usage is TRBV28 and J usage is TRBJ2-7, with D perhaps TRBD2 (7 bases). CDR1 is MDHEN, CDR2 SYDVKM, per germline. Trimming removed 5 bases from V and 3 bases from J, with 11 bases in between. The CDR3 is 13 amino acids. CDR3 in amino acids: CASSEGGDYEQYF. The CDR3 coding sequence is TGTGCCAGCAGTGAGGGGGGGGACTACGAGCAGTACTTC.

The V and J genes are TRBV28 and TRBJ2-7, with a weak D call TRBD2 (5 bases). The CDR3 has 13 residues. Between the trimmed V and J ends, which lost 2 bases and 6 bases, there was a span of 11 bases. The V gene's germline CDR1 is MDHEN and CDR2 SYDVKM. The CDR3 nucleotides are TGTGCCAGCAGTTTAGTTCGGGGTCCCGAGCAGTACTTC. Protein sequence: CASSLVRGPEQYF.

The chain couples TRBV4-3 to TRBJ2-2; possible D gene TRBD2, 6 bases. V lost 5 bases, J lost 1 base, and 14 bases lay in between. The CDR3 runs to 16 residues. Germline-derived CDR1 and CDR2 are LGHNA and YSLEER. The CDR3 loop is CASSNLPRGNTGELFF. DNA of the CDR3: TGCGCCAGCAGCAACCTCCCGCGGGGGAACACCGGGGAGCTGTTTTTT.

The chain uses TRBV5-1 and TRBJ2-3, with D perhaps matching TRBD2 (5 bases). Germline V lookup: CDR1 SGHRS, CDR2 YFSETQ. The CDR3 runs to 16 residues. V was clipped by 3 bases and J by 0 bases, with 14 bases between them. CDR3 in amino acids: CASSSNSASSTDTQYF. CDR3 DNA sequence: TGCGCCAGCAGCTCAAATAGCGCATCTAGCACAGATACGCAGTATTTT.

This chain connects TRBV18 to TRBJ2-2; D may correspond to TRBD1 or TRBD2 (5 bases each). The CDR3 runs 15 residues. Looked up from germline, CDR1 is KGHSH and CDR2 is LQKENI. Trimming stripped 5 bases from V and 6 bases from J, with 16 bases between. The CDR3 bases are TGTGCCAGCTCATCAATGCCGGGGACGTCCGGGGAGCTGTTTTTT. Translating it yields CASSSMPGTSGELFF.

CDR3: CASSESPQESNQPQHF. The CDR3 coding sequence is TGTGCCAGCAGTGAATCCCCCCAGGAGAGCAATCAGCCCCAGCATTTT. The chain combines TRBV25-1 with TRBJ1-5; no firm D call. CDR3 length: 16 amino acids. From germline, CDR1 is MGHDK and CDR2 SYGVNS. Trimming shortened V by 1 base and J by 1 base, and 11 bases separated the two germline ends.

The V call is TRBV14, the J call TRBJ2-2; D perhaps matches TRBD2 (6 bases). V was cut by 4 bases and J by 7 bases, with 10 bases left in between. CDR1 is SGHDN, CDR2 FVKESK, per germline. The CDR3 length is 13 residues. Written as DNA, the CDR3 is TGTGCCAGCAGCCGTGGGACTCACGGGGAGCTGTTTTTT. Protein: CASSRGTHGELFF. Supplemented by reference TRBV14 and TRBJ2-2, the full variable domain reads EAGVTQFPSHSVIEKGQTVTLRCDPISGHDNLYWYRRVMGKEIKFLLHFVKESKQDESGMPNNRFLAERTGGTYSTLKVQPAELEDSGVYFCASSRGTHGELFFGEGSRLTVL.

V gene TRBV28 combines with J gene TRBJ1-1, with 7 positions matching TRBD1. The CDR3 sequence is 13 residues long. CDR1 is MDHEN and CDR2 is SYDVKM in the germline V gene. V lost 6 bases and J lost 8; bases outside the gene matches: 9. DNA for the CDR3: TGTGCCAGCAGCCGGGGACAGCGACTCGAAGCTTTCTTT. This sequence encodes CASSRGQRLEAFF. Variable domain in full (rest from reference TRBV28 and TRBJ1-1): DVKVTQSSRYLVKRTGEKVFLECVQDMDHENMFWYRQDPGLGLRLIYFSYDVKMKEKGDIPEGYSVSREKKERFSLILESASTNQTSMYLCASSRGQRLEAFFGQGTRLTVV.

V gene TRBV5-4 combines with J gene TRBJ2-5; 9 nucleotides match TRBD2. This CDR3 is 13 amino acids long. The V segment lost 2 bases and the J segment 4 bases; nucleotides outside the gene matches: 0. From germline, CDR1 is SGHNT and CDR2 YYREEE (reference sequence). The CDR3 bases are TGTGCCAGCAGCTTACTAGCGGGAGAGACCCAGTACTTC. Amino acid sequence: CASSLLAGETQYF.

V gene TRBV18 combines with J gene TRBJ1-4, with 10 bases that match TRBD1. This CDR3 contains 15 residues. Germline V gene lookup returns CDR1 KGHSH and CDR2 LQKENI. V shed 6 bases, J shed 0 bases, and the junction held 1 base outside the gene matches. The CDR3 sequence is CASSGQGATNEKLFF. CDR3 nucleotide sequence: TGTGCCAGCTCCGGACAGGGGGCAACTAATGAAAAACTGTTTTTT. The full variable domain, in which reference TRBV18 and TRBJ1-4 provide the parts outside the CDR3, is NAGVMQNPRHLVRRRGQEARLRCSPMKGHSHVYWYRQLPEEGLKFMVYLQKENIIDESGMPKERFSAEFPKEGPSILRIQQVVRGDSAAYFCASSGQGATNEKLFFGSGTQLSVL.

The chain has TRBV27 and TRBJ2-7; D remains unclear. CDR3 length: 15 amino acids. The V gene's germline CDR1 is MNHEY and CDR2 SMNVEV (reference sequence). V was pared by 6 bases and J by 4 bases, with 19 bases between. The CDR3 reads CASSVWAAGRYEQYF. The CDR3 DNA is TGTGCCAGCAGCGTTTGGGCCGCAGGACGGTACGAGCAGTACTTC.

The CDR3 loop reads CASSLVSGDSYRGFF. Written as DNA, the CDR3 is TGCGCCAGCAGCTTGGTTTCAGGGGACTCATACCGTGGGTTCTTC. J is TRBJ2-1 and V is TRBV5-1, with D perhaps given as TRBD1 or TRBD2 (6 bases each). V lost 0 bases, J lost 15 bases, and 22 bases lay in between. Per the germline V gene, CDR1 is SGHRS and CDR2 is YFSETQ. CDR3 length: 15 residues.

The chain couples TRBV11-2 to TRBJ2-1, with no clear D. Trimming took off 5 bases at V and 4 bases at J, with 12 bases between the two ends. Germline values: CDR1 SGHAT, CDR2 FQNNGV. This CDR3 has 14 amino acids. CDR3 amino acids: CASSPSSTYNEQFF. For the CDR3, the DNA is TGTGCCAGCAGCCCTTCCTCGACTTACAATGAGCAGTTCTTC.

In this sample, this clone turned up a few times. The gene calls are TRBV18 and TRBJ1-5; D perhaps matches TRBD1 (5 bases). Germline CDR1 reads KGHSH; CDR2 reads LQKENI. Deletions cut 4 bases from V and 4 bases from J, with 20 bases between. CDR3 length: 17 residues. CDR3 bases: TGTGCCAGCTCACTGGGCGGGACGGCGGGGGTTAATCAGCCCCAGCATTTT. This sequence encodes CASSLGGTAGVNQPQHF.

The J gene is TRBJ2-3, the V gene TRBV5-1; no firm D call. Trimming pared 0 bases from V and 7 bases from J, leaving 12 bases between. The CDR3 has 14 amino acids. Germline values: CDR1 SGHRS, CDR2 YFSETQ. The CDR3 nucleotides are TGCGCCAGCAGCTTGGTCCTCCCCATGAATACGCAGTATTTT. Protein product: CASSLVLPMNTQYF.

This sequence joins TRBV10-1 and TRBJ1-4, with a possible D match to TRBD1 (6 bases). CDR3 length: 15 amino acids. Germline V gene sequence: CDR1 WNHNN, CDR2 SYGVQD (reference sequence). Trimming took 4 bases from V and 0 from J, leaving 9 bases between them. The CDR3: CASSGRTATNEKLFF. The CDR3 DNA follows: TGCGCCAGCAGTGGGAGGACAGCAACTAATGAAAAACTGTTTTTT.

In its sample, this clone was seen a few times. The J gene is TRBJ2-7, the V gene TRBV7-2; D ambiguous. Germline V lookup: CDR1 SGHTA, CDR2 FQGNSA. There are 14 residues in the CDR3. V dropped 2 bases and J dropped 1 base, with 9 bases sitting between them. The CDR3, as DNA: TGTGCCAGCAGCTTAAGCTTACTGTCCTACGAGCAGTACTTC. Protein product: CASSLSLLSYEQYF.

The genes are TRBV13 and TRBJ1-1; no clear D gene. Germline values: CDR1 PRHDT, CDR2 FYEKMQ (reference sequence). The CDR3 is made up of 14 amino acids. V was pared by 0 bases and J by 0 bases, with 5 bases between. Written as DNA, the CDR3 is TGTGCCAGCAGCTTAGGCGAGGTGAACACTGAAGCTTTCTTT. Protein: CASSLGEVNTEAFF. The full variable domain, completed using reference TRBV13 and TRBJ1-1, is AAGVIQSPRHLIKEKRETATLKCYPIPRHDTVYWYQQGPGQDPQFLISFYEKMQSDKGSIPDRFSAQQFSDYHSELNMSSLELGDSALYFCASSLGEVNTEAFFGQGTRLTVV.

The chain uses TRBV11-2 and TRBJ2-7, with a weak D call TRBD2 (5 bases). Germline loops: CDR1 SGHAT, CDR2 FQNNGV. This CDR3 is 13 amino acids long. The V end was cut by 1 base, the J end by 5 bases, with 9 bases between. The CDR3, as DNA: TGTGCCAGCAGCTTAGGAGGGCCGCACGAGCAGTACTTC. Protein sequence: CASSLGGPHEQYF.